Shown below are 24 T cell receptor beta chains from a single sample sequenced in a study of Ad26.COV2.S vaccination and SARS-CoV-2 variants. The treatment: roughly 18 received Ad26.COV2.S at low or high dose, single or two shots; 5 received placebo; per-sample allocation not given. The investigators took samples on day 63 after the first vaccine or placebo injection. Here immunoSEQ multiplex PCR was the method, and the copy in TCRdb shows in-frame clones only, minus some. The sample has 300,000 to 400,000 clones; about 86% are singletons. Specimen: peripheral blood, collected in a trial of Ad26.COV2.S vaccine versus placebo. The receptors shown here come from a person between 18 and 60 years old who received the Ad26.COV2.S COVID-19 vaccine or a placebo.

The chain couples TRBV19 to TRBJ1-1; D is undetermined. Germline CDR1 and CDR2: LNHDA and SQIVND (reference sequence). The V gene lost 3 bases and the J gene lost 1 base, with 12 bases spanning the gap. The CDR3 extends over 15 amino acids. CDR3 residues: CASSIGPTSNTEAFF. The CDR3 nucleotides are TGTGCCAGTAGTATCGGACCGACATCGAACACTGAAGCTTTCTTT.

This clone was seen a single time. The chain employs TRBV29-1 and TRBJ1-2; 9 bases agree with TRBD1. The length of the CDR3 is 15 residues. The ends lost 6 bases at V and 4 bases at J; junction bases unmatched: 12. Per the germline V gene, CDR1 is SQVTM and CDR2 is ANQGSEA. CDR3 protein: CSVPTGGITGYGYTF. The CDR3 nucleotides are TGCAGCGTGCCTACAGGGGGCATAACGGGCTATGGCTACACCTTC.

J is TRBJ1-4 and V is TRBV5-1; TRBD1 might be the D (6 bases). Germline V gene data show CDR1 as SGHRS and CDR2 as YFSETQ. The CDR3 is 16 amino acids. V dropped 0 bases and J dropped 0 bases, with 9 bases sitting between them. The CDR3 loop reads CASSLAGQPTNEKLFF. CDR3 bases: TGCGCCAGCAGCTTGGCCGGACAGCCAACTAATGAAAAACTGTTTTTT. Full variable domain (missing parts from reference TRBV5-1 and TRBJ1-4): KAGVTQTPRYLIKTRGQQVTLSCSPISGHRSVSWYQQTPGQGLQFLFEYFSETQRNKGNFPGRFSGRQFSNSRSEMNVSTLELGDSALYLCASSLAGQPTNEKLFFGSGTQLSVL.

V is TRBV5-6 and J is TRBJ2-5; a weak D match, TRBD2 (6 bases). The V end lost 3 bases, the J end lost 3 bases, and 21 bases lay between the germline ends. The CDR3 sequence is 17 residues long. Per germline, CDR1 SGHDT and CDR2 YYEEEE. In DNA form, the CDR3 reads TGTGCCAGCAGCTCGGTGGTGGAGGGGATGAGGAAAGAGACCCAGTACTTC. Translated: CASSSVVEGMRKETQYF.

This rearrangement joins TRBV6-2 or TRBV6-3 to TRBJ1-5; 7 positions agree with TRBD1. The CDR3 extends over 13 amino acids. V was pared by 6 bases and J by 7 bases, with 6 bases of the junction left unmatched. Germline V gene sequence: CDR1 MNHEY, CDR2 SVGEGT. The CDR3 region has the DNA TGTGCCAGCAGCAGGGGGGCGGAACAGCCCCAGCATTTT. This encodes CASSRGAEQPQHF.

This rearrangement joins TRBV20-1 to TRBJ1-1; D unclear. The V gene's germline CDR1 is DFQATT and CDR2 SNEGSKA (reference sequence). CDR3 length: 11 amino acids. The ends were cut back, 1 base at V and 7 bases at J, with 7 bases in the middle. Here the CDR3 DNA reads TGCAGTGCTAGAGTCTCATATGAAGCTTTCTTT. It encodes CSARVSYEAFF.

The chain couples TRBV9 to TRBJ1-3; the D is unclear. Germline V lookup: CDR1 SGDLS, CDR2 YYNGEE. With 4 bases removed from V and 0 bases from J, the gap between germline ends came to 11 bases. This CDR3 comprises 15 residues. CDR3 loop: CASSTELHSGNTIYF. DNA for the CDR3: TGTGCCAGCAGCACTGAGCTTCACTCTGGAAACACCATATATTTT.

J is TRBJ1-3 and V is TRBV9; tentatively, D is TRBD1 (6 bases). The CDR3 extends over 15 amino acids. Trimming stripped 2 bases from V and 0 bases from J, with 9 bases between. CDR1 is SGDLS, CDR2 YYNGEE, per germline. The CDR3 loop reads CASSVTQGSGNTIYF. Written as DNA, the CDR3 is TGTGCCAGCAGCGTTACACAGGGCTCTGGAAACACCATATATTTT.

The chain is built from TRBV20-1 and TRBJ2-7; unclear D gene. Between the trimmed V and J ends, which lost 4 bases and 4 bases, there was a span of 8 bases. The CDR3 extends over 11 amino acids. Germline V gene sequence: CDR1 DFQATT, CDR2 SNEGSKA (reference sequence). The CDR3, as DNA: TGCAGTGCTAACAGTATGTACGAGCAGTACTTC. Translation: CSANSMYEQYF.

The chain uses TRBV12-5 and TRBJ2-1, with no clear D. CDR3 size: 13 residues. Trimming pared 1 base from V and 5 bases from J, leaving 6 bases between. CDR1 is LGHNT and CDR2 is FRNRAP in the germline V gene. CDR3 protein: CASGLGQNNEQFF. The CDR3 DNA follows: TGTGCTAGTGGTTTGGGGCAGAACAATGAGCAGTTCTTC. Full variable domain (outside the CDR3, taken from reference TRBV12-5 and TRBJ2-1): DARVTQTPRHKVTEMGQEVTMRCQPILGHNTVFWYRQTMMQGLELLAYFRNRAPLDDSGMPKDRFSAEMPDATLATLKIQPSEPRDSAVYFCASGLGQNNEQFFGPGTRLTVL.

At least ten counts were recorded for this clone. The V call is TRBV7-9, the J call TRBJ2-4; 10 bases line up with TRBD1. J was trimmed by 5 bases and V by 5 bases; bases with no gene match: 6. Germline V lookup: CDR1 SEHNR, CDR2 FQNEAQ (reference sequence). The CDR3 has 15 residues. CDR3 DNA sequence: TGTGCCAGCAGCCCAAAGGGACAGGGGCAAAACATTCAGTACTTC. Translated: CASSPKGQGQNIQYF. Full variable domain (remainder filled in from reference TRBV7-9 and TRBJ2-4): DTGVSQNPRHKITKRGQNVTFRCDPISEHNRLYWYRQTLGQGPEFLTYFQNEAQLEKSRLLSDRFSAERPKGSFSTLEIQRTEQGDSAMYLCASSPKGQGQNIQYFGAGTRLSVL.

This clone was counted a single time. This chain joins TRBV4-2 and TRBJ1-2; possible D gene TRBD1, 6 bases. The CDR3 sequence is 15 residues long. From germline, CDR1 is LGHNA and CDR2 YNFKEQ. Between the trimmed V and J ends, which lost 1 base and 3 bases, there was a span of 12 bases. The CDR3 coding sequence is TGTGCCAGCAGCCAAGCACAGGGAACGCACTATGGCTACACCTTC. It yields the protein CASSQAQGTHYGYTF.

This chain joins TRBV7-2 and TRBJ2-3; the D is unclear. From germline, CDR1 is SGHTA and CDR2 FQGNSA. The CDR3 extends over 14 amino acids. The germline V and J ends were trimmed by 5 bases and 2 bases, with 11 bases remaining between them. The CDR3 spells CASSLSRTTDTQYF. CDR3 coding DNA: TGTGCCAGCAGCCTTAGCAGAACCACAGATACGCAGTATTTT.

This rearrangement joins TRBV5-1 to TRBJ2-1, with 7 bases matching TRBD1. Germline CDR1 and CDR2: SGHRS and YFSETQ. The V and J ends lost 0 bases and 9 bases, in that order; junction bases with no gene match: 12. The CDR3 spans 16 residues. CDR3 in amino acids: CASSLGYRGPGGEQFF. The CDR3 region has the DNA TGCGCCAGCAGCTTGGGCTACAGGGGACCGGGCGGTGAGCAGTTCTTC.

V gene TRBV7-8 combines with J gene TRBJ2-1; D gene uncertain. This CDR3 contains 17 residues. The germline gives CDR1 SGHVS, CDR2 FQNEAQ. V was clipped by 0 bases and J by 4 bases, with 16 bases between them. CDR3 residues: CASSLALIGLGYNEQFF. The CDR3 DNA follows: TGTGCCAGCAGCTTAGCGCTAATAGGCCTGGGTTACAATGAGCAGTTCTTC.

This sequence joins TRBV19 and TRBJ2-1; D not certain. The germline V gene has CDR1 LNHDA and CDR2 SQIVND (reference sequence). The CDR3 is made up of 13 amino acids. V shed 0 bases and J shed 7 bases, with 7 bases lying between them. The CDR3, as DNA: TGTGCCAGTAGTATAGATGTGGGGAATGAGCAGTTCTTC. The encoded protein is CASSIDVGNEQFF.

The chain is built from TRBV10-3 and TRBJ2-7; no firm D call. The CDR3 extends over 15 amino acids. Trimming stripped 0 bases from V and 2 bases from J, with 11 bases between. Germline CDR1 and CDR2: ENHRY and SYGVKD. CDR3: CAISESNSWAYEQYF. As DNA, the CDR3 is TGTGCCATCAGTGAGTCGAACTCTTGGGCCTACGAGCAGTACTTC.

CDR3 sequence (DNA): TGTGCCAGCAACCTACTAGCGGGGGGTATCAAAAACATTCAGTACTTC. Encoded protein: CASNLLAGGIKNIQYF. The chain carries TRBV7-2 and TRBJ2-4; 12 nucleotides align to TRBD2. In germline, CDR1 is SGHTA, CDR2 FQGNSA. The CDR3 covers 16 residues. With 7 bases clipped from V and 3 bases from J, the junction kept 7 bases outside the gene matches.

The genes are TRBV7-9 and TRBJ2-5; D remains ambiguous. The ends were cut back, 6 bases at V and 5 bases at J, with 7 bases in the middle. Germline CDR1 is SEHNR and CDR2 is FQNEAQ (reference sequence). The CDR3 contains 11 residues. DNA for the CDR3: TGTGCCAGCAGTCCTATGGAGACCCAGTACTTC. Amino acid sequence: CASSPMETQYF.

V and J are TRBV5-4 and TRBJ2-1; 9 bases match TRBD2. CDR1 and CDR2 (germline): SGHNT, YYREEE (reference sequence). Germline trimming cut 4 bases from V and 2 bases from J; bases unmatched to any gene: 4. The CDR3 spans 15 residues. CDR3 in DNA: TGTGCCAGCAGCCCGACTAGCGGCACCTACAATGAGCAGTTCTTC. Residues: CASSPTSGTYNEQFF.

This chain connects TRBV7-2 to TRBJ2-5; D assignment may be TRBD1 or TRBD2 (5 bases each). CDR1 and CDR2 (germline): SGHTA, FQGNSA. V was shortened by 5 bases and J by 5 bases, with 18 bases between the two germline ends. CDR3 size: 15 residues. The CDR3 here is CASSQTSGAVETQYF. CDR3 nucleotide sequence: TGTGCCAGCAGCCAGACCTCCGGGGCGGTGGAGACCCAGTACTTC.

The chain couples TRBV20-1 to TRBJ1-3; TRBD1 might be the D (5 bases). This CDR3 has 15 amino acids. Per germline, CDR1 DFQATT and CDR2 SNEGSKA (reference sequence). The V and J ends lost 3 bases and 3 bases respectively, with 15 bases between them. Here the CDR3 DNA reads TGCAGTGCTAGTGGGGGGGGAGGGATTGGAAACACCATATATTTT. Its translation is CSASGGGGIGNTIYF.

The V call is TRBV12-3 or TRBV12-4, the J call TRBJ2-7; D is perhaps TRBD1 or TRBD2 (5 bases each). V was clipped by 6 bases and J by 3 bases, with 12 bases between them. CDR3 length: 13 amino acids. DNA of the CDR3: TGTGCCAGCAGCCGCCGGGACGGCTACGAGCAGTACTTC. This translates into CASSRRDGYEQYF.

The rearrangement uses TRBV5-6 and TRBJ1-6; 11 bases match TRBD1. Germline V gives CDR1 SGHDT, CDR2 YYEEEE. The CDR3 is made up of 16 amino acids. V was clipped by 4 bases and J by 10 bases; unmatched bases: 10. The CDR3, as DNA: TGTGCCAGCAGCCCGGGGACAGGGGGTCCTAGGTCACCCCTCCACTTT. Translation: CASSPGTGGPRSPLHF.